The rows below give T cell receptor beta chains drawn from one sample of a study of T cells in Graves' hyperthyroidism and ophthalmopathy. TCRdb processed the multiplex PCR reads anew with MiXCR; each CDR3 protein has one entry. The sample has a few hundred thousand distinct CDR3 sequences, 15% to 20% seen once. Sequencing was performed on blood. The receptors stem from a man aged 18 to 29 with Graves' ophthalmopathy. CDR3s leave out the opening cysteine and the closing phenylalanine or tryptophan. Clone sizes are given selectively: once, few, many, or a class where the clone is expanded.

V	size	J	CDR3
TRBV6-1	many	TRBJ2-7	ASSGLAGTSYEQY
TRBV2	few	TRBJ1-3	ASRGTGGNTIY
TRBV20-1	many	TRBJ1-1	SAGQGITEAF
TRBV27	few	TRBJ2-3	ASALGVTQY
TRBV7-9	many	TRBJ2-1	ASRHSGTEQF
TRBV12-3/TRBV12-4	many	TRBJ2-3	ASSFFTGSTDTQY
TRBV7-9	many	TRBJ2-3	ASSLARLAADTQY
TRBV20-1	many	TRBJ2-7	SAQIGEPPYEQY
TRBV12-3/TRBV12-4	-	TRBJ2-1	ASSFNSAGAANEQF
TRBV10-3	-	TRBJ2-2	AIKERTLLTGGELF
TRBV6-1	many	TRBJ2-5	ASSYRTGGETQY
TRBV27	-	TRBJ1-5	ASSLIGDQPQH
TRBV12-5	many	TRBJ2-7	ASGVGKGREVRRRQY
TRBV20-1	many	TRBJ1-2	SALTGATNYGYT
TRBV11-1	many	TRBJ2-5	ASTTDQETQY
TRBV20-1	few	TRBJ2-2	SARDPAGPYTGELF
TRBV20-1	many	TRBJ2-1	SAFGLAGDPIPSNEQF
TRBV29-1	few	TRBJ1-6	SVADSNNSPLH
TRBV4-2	few	TRBJ1-1	ASSQVLADTEAF
TRBV28	-	TRBJ2-2	ASSFLIGGHGELF
TRBV6-1	many	TRBJ1-5	ASSSQDRGDNQPQH
TRBV3-1	many	TRBJ2-3	ASSHSGGGDTQY
TRBV3-1	many	TRBJ1-5	ASSPQGKGRQQPQH
TRBV6-1	many	TRBJ2-4	ASSEGGGEWGIQY
TRBV7-8	-	TRBJ2-7	ASSASLTTGDEQY
TRBV13	-	TRBJ1-3	ASSITDALRNTIY
TRBV20-1	many	TRBJ1-1	SATRGTTMNTEAF
TRBV10-3	-	TRBJ1-2	AIHGTGDKRGYT
TRBV7-9	many	TRBJ2-4	ASSPGGSKNIQY
TRBV19	once	TRBJ1-1	ASYSLRGLNTEAF
TRBV3-1	many	TRBJ1-6	ASSPHTGENSPLH
TRBV6-2/TRBV6-3	many	TRBJ1-2	ASSYVGQRDGSAYT
TRBV28	few	TRBJ2-2	ASRFLAGTSGGAVTGELF
TRBV28	many	TRBJ2-7	ASSFPLGGNYEQY
TRBV11-2	many	TRBJ2-7	ASSLAVTYEQY
TRBV9	many	TRBJ2-3	ASSVATGTDTQY
TRBV6-2/TRBV6-3	-	TRBJ2-3	ASITSGGTDTQY
TRBV12-3/TRBV12-4	-	TRBJ1-4	ASSLAGGTVEKLF
TRBV11-2	many	TRBJ2-7	ASNLLAGAYEQY
TRBV4-2	few	TRBJ2-2	ASSQVGGNTGELF
TRBV28	many	TRBJ2-3	ASLETDTQY
TRBV11-2	many	TRBJ2-3	ASSLVPSGGGPDTQY
TRBV11-2	few	TRBJ1-2	ASSALLGINYGYT
TRBV7-3	many	TRBJ2-7	ASSLNPDYEQY